The T cell receptor beta chain under discussion was sequenced for a study of blood T cell repertoires in COVID-19 (dated by TCRdb to 2020 to 2022). Describing the broader study: Samples from collaborators originated in the United States, Italy and Spain and spanned both the acute and convalescent phases of COVID-19. The material from the prospective study consisted of cDNA or gDNA derived from T cells, B-cell-depleted T cells, or PBMCs. Subjects who had been exposed to COVID-19, were actively infected with it, or had recovered from it provided the deeply sampled blood TCRbeta repertoires that made up the dataset. The repertoires were released in a freely available public database intended as a resource for research on the immune response to SARS-CoV-2. Samples came from the ongoing ImmuneRACE study (first 160 participants) plus 1,254 subjects from 6 global collaborators. Sample metadata almost always included a de-identified subject ID, COVID-19 status, age in years and sex. HLA class I and class II types, where available, came from metadata supplied by the sample provider rather than from assay-based typing.

For this clone: Its specific antigen is unknown. No per-base quality is available; no much larger clone lies one base away.

TCRbeta CDR3 regions were amplified from genomic DNA using the immunoSEQ Assay, a bias-controlled multiplex PCR. The published analysis was carried out like this. The number of nucleated cells in each sample was estimated from the amplification of reference gene primers within the assay. Sequence reads were collapsed and filtered to measure the absolute abundance of every unique TCRbeta CDR3 rearrangement. For each sample, productive Simpson clonality was calculated as the square root of Simpson's diversity index across productive rearrangements. TCRdb mirrors the immuneACCESS table, restricted to in-frame sequences. Some clones are absent from its copies; in checked studies, under half trace to an unresolved V gene, and the reason for the others is unknown. Clone size and the V and J calls come from that table; the DNA yielded D and trimming. This sample lists tens of thousands of clones; approximately 88% were detected once. Around 3.4% of the sample is in the top ten clones.

The CDR3 measures 15 amino acids from cysteine to phenylalanine. The kept DNA is CDR3 alone, 45 bases in frame from the first base. The germline V gene (reference sequence) sets CDR1 to PRHDT and CDR2 to FYEKMQ. One collaborating source in Seattle enrolled patients during active infection and followed them longitudinally through the course of disease. The collaborating institutions used their own protocols to collect whole blood in K2EDTA tubes. For TCRbeta analysis, collaborators shipped samples as frozen whole blood, isolated PBMCs, or DNA extracted from either of those sample types. Beyond this particular receptor, the publication reports: The amount of clinical and demographic metadata varied by source and participant and was provided uncurated.

The chain is assembled from TRBV13 and TRBJ2-3; 8 bases in the middle match TRBD2. This TCR was sampled from a man aged 40-49 years with COVID-19, enrolled during active disease. Sequencing was done on a sample of peripheral blood. The CDR3 amino acid sequence is: CDPEELSAGAYTQYF. The nucleotide sequence is given as TGTGACCCCGAGGAGCTCTCAGCGGGGGCTTATACGCAGTATTTT.